The 14 T cell receptor beta chains in this list originate from one sample, sequenced in a study of blood T cell repertoires in COVID-19. The data were produced by immunoSEQ multiplex PCR, yet TCRdb's version contains in-frame clones alone and is incomplete. The sample holds 250,000 to 350,000 clones, 87% seen once. Sequenced input: PBMCs or T cells enriched from blood (not recorded which). The receptors here all came from a woman in her 40s who had recovered from COVID-19.

The chain uses TRBV10-3 and TRBJ2-7; D possibly corresponds to TRBD2 (5 bases). The germline gives CDR1 ENHRY, CDR2 SYGVKD. V dropped 4 bases and J dropped 2 bases, with 12 bases sitting between them. CDR3 length equals 14 residues. CDR3 sequence (DNA): TGTGCCATCAGTGTTGGCGGAGGAGCCTACGAGCAGTACTTC. It encodes CAISVGGGAYEQYF.

This clone was seen just once. The V and J genes are TRBV12-3 or TRBV12-4 and TRBJ1-2; D perhaps matches TRBD1 (6 bases). The germline V and J ends were trimmed by 4 bases and 8 bases, with 14 bases remaining between them. This CDR3 is 13 amino acids long. The CDR3 protein is CASSSDRRGGYTF. The CDR3 DNA is TGTGCCAGCAGTTCCGACCGAAGGGGGGGCTACACCTTC.

The CDR3 spells CASNFGGWETQYF. Here the CDR3 DNA reads TGTGCCAGCAATTTCGGGGGTTGGGAGACCCAGTACTTC. This chain connects TRBV12-3 or TRBV12-4 to TRBJ2-5; D perhaps matches TRBD2 (6 bases). The CDR3 loop spans 13 amino acids. V lost 7 bases, J lost 5 bases, and 14 bases lay in between.

This CDR3 is CASSPGQGTYNEQFF. In DNA, the CDR3 is TGTGCCAGTAGCCCCGGACAGGGAACCTACAATGAGCAGTTCTTC. This chain joins TRBV19 and TRBJ2-1; TRBD1 agrees at 8 bases. Trimming cost V 6 bases and J 2 bases; bases outside gene matches: 6. In germline, CDR1 is LNHDA, CDR2 SQIVND (reference sequence). The length of the CDR3 is 15 residues.

The chain carries TRBV7-2 and TRBJ2-2, with 11 positions matching TRBD2. There are 16 residues in the CDR3. V lost 5 bases to trimming and J lost 2 bases; unmatched junction nucleotides: 4. CDR1 and CDR2 (germline): SGHTA, FQGNSA. The CDR3 DNA follows: TGTGCCAGCAGCCTTCTAGCGGGAGGTAACACCGGGGAGCTGTTTTTT. Residues: CASSLLAGGNTGELFF.

This clone was observed a few times. V gene TRBV27 combines with J gene TRBJ2-7; tentatively, D is TRBD1 (5 bases). V shed 3 bases and J shed 2 bases, with 14 bases lying between them. CDR1 and CDR2 from the germline V gene are MNHEY and SMNVEV (reference sequence). The CDR3 consists of 15 residues. The CDR3 DNA is TGTGCCAGCAGTTTCACAGTCGACAGTACCTACGAGCAGTACTTC. Amino acid sequence: CASSFTVDSTYEQYF.

This clone was counted a single time. This chain uses TRBV2 with TRBJ1-1; 12 nucleotides match TRBD1. The CDR3 length is 14 residues. V dropped 6 bases and J dropped 10; count of bases not matched to a gene: 9. The V gene's germline CDR1 is SNHLY and CDR2 FYNNEI. Here the CDR3 reads CASRMGQGALIAFF. The DNA for the CDR3 is TGTGCCAGCAGGATGGGACAGGGGGCCTTAATAGCTTTCTTT.

The chain recombines TRBV19 with TRBJ1-2, with 9 bases that match TRBD1. V dropped 5 bases and J dropped 5; count of bases not matched to a gene: 6. In germline, CDR1 is LNHDA, CDR2 SQIVND (reference sequence). The CDR3 extends over 14 amino acids. The CDR3 DNA follows: TGTGCCAGTAGTCCACTACAGGGGGCGTATGGCTACACCTTC. It yields the protein CASSPLQGAYGYTF.

The chain couples TRBV14 to TRBJ2-7; TRBD1 aligns across 10 bases. The germline CDR1 and CDR2 sequences are SGHDN and FVKESK. The CDR3 length is 15 residues. V was clipped by 4 bases and J by 3 bases; unmatched bases: 6. The CDR3 region is CASSPSGQGGYEQYF. CDR3 in DNA: TGTGCCAGCAGCCCGAGCGGACAGGGGGGCTACGAGCAGTACTTC.

The rearrangement joins TRBV7-3 to TRBJ2-7; possible D gene TRBD1, 6 bases. The V end lost 5 bases, the J end lost 5 bases, and 13 bases lay between the germline ends. Germline values: CDR1 SGHTA, CDR2 FQGTGA. The CDR3 has 13 residues. CDR3 DNA: TGTGCCAGCAGCGCCATACAGGGCGACGAGCAGTACTTC. The encoded protein is CASSAIQGDEQYF.

The rearrangement joins TRBV2 to TRBJ2-7, with D possibly matching TRBD2 (6 bases). Germline loops: CDR1 SNHLY, CDR2 FYNNEI. The CDR3 spans 14 residues. V dropped 6 bases and J dropped 0 bases, with 12 bases sitting between them. The CDR3 reads CASRERGLSYEQYF. As DNA, the CDR3 is TGTGCCAGCAGGGAAAGGGGACTCTCCTACGAGCAGTACTTC.

The V and J genes are TRBV4-1 and TRBJ2-2, with D possibly TRBD2 on 6 matching bases. Germline CDR1 is MGHRA and CDR2 is YSYEKL. The CDR3 totals 16 residues. V was pared by 6 bases and J by 0 bases, with 14 bases between. The CDR3 sequence is CASSWGDFANTGELFF. As DNA, the CDR3 is TGCGCCAGCAGTTGGGGGGACTTCGCGAACACCGGGGAGCTGTTTTTT.

The V call is TRBV7-3, the J call TRBJ2-5; D uncertain. The CDR3 sequence is 15 residues long. Germline V gene sequence: CDR1 SGHTA, CDR2 FQGTGA. V was clipped by 0 bases and J by 2 bases, with 10 bases between them. The CDR3 DNA reads as TGTGCCAGCAGCTTAACCTACAGTTCACAAGAGACCCAGTACTTC. Its translation is CASSLTYSSQETQYF.

The J gene is TRBJ2-1, the V gene TRBV7-8; 12 nucleotides line up with TRBD2. Germline assignment: CDR1 SGHVS and CDR2 FQNEAQ. V was pared by 0 bases and J by 4 bases, with 1 base of the junction left unmatched. The CDR3 runs 16 residues. In DNA form, the CDR3 reads TGTGCCAGCAGCTTAGCGGGGACTAGCGGGTACAATGAGCAGTTCTTC. Translated: CASSLAGTSGYNEQFF.